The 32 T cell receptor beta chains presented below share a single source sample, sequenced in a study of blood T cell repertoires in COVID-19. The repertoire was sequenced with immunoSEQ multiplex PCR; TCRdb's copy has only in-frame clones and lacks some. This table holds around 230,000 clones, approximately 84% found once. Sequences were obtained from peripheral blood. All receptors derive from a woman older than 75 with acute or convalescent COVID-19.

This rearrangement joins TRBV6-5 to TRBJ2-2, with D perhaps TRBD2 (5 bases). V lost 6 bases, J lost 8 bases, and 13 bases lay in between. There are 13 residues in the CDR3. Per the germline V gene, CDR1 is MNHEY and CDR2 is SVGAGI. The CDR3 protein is CASRTTSKGELFF. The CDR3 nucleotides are TGTGCCAGCAGGACTACTTCTAAGGGGGAGCTGTTTTTT.

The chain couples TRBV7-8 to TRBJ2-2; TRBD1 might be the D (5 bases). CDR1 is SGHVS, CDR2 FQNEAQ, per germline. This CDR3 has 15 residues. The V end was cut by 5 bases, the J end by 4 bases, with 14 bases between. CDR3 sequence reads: CASSLGVEVTGELFF. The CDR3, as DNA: TGTGCCAGCAGCCTAGGGGTTGAGGTCACCGGGGAGCTGTTTTTT.

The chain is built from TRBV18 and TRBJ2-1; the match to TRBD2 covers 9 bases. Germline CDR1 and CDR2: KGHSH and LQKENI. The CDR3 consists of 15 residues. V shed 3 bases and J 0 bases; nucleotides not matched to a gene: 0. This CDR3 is CASSPSGSSYNEQFF. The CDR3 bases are TGTGCCAGCTCACCTAGCGGGAGCTCCTACAATGAGCAGTTCTTC.

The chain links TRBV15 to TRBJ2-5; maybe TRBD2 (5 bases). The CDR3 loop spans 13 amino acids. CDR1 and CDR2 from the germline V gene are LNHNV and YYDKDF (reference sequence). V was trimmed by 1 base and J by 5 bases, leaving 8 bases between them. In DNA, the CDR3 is TGTGCCACCAGCAGAGGCGAGGGTGAGACCCAGTACTTC. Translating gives CATSRGEGETQYF.

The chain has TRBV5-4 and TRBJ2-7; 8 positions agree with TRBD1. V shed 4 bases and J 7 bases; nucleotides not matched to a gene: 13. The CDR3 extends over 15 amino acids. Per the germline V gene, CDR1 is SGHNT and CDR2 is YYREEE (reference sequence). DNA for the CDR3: TGTGCCAGCAGCCTATCCGGGACAGGTGCATGGGAGCAGTACTTC. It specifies CASSLSGTGAWEQYF.

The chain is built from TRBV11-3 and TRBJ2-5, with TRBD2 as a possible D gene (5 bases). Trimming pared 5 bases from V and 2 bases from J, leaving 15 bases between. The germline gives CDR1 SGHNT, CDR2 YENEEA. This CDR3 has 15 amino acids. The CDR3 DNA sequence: TGTGCCAGCAGCGCGGGCGATGGGTTACAAGAGACCCAGTACTTC. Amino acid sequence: CASSAGDGLQETQYF.

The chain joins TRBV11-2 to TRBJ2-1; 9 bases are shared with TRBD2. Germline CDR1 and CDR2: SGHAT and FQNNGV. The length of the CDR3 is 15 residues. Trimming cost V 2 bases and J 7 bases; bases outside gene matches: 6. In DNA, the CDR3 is TGTGCCAGCAGCTTAATGTTAGCGGGAGTTAATGAGCAGTTCTTC. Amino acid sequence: CASSLMLAGVNEQFF.

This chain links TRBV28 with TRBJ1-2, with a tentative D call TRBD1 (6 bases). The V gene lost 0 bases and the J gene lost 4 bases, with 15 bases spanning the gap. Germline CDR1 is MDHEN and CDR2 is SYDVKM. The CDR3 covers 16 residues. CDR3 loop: CASSLWAGDIGYGYTF. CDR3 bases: TGTGCCAGCAGTTTATGGGCAGGGGATATTGGCTATGGCTACACCTTC.

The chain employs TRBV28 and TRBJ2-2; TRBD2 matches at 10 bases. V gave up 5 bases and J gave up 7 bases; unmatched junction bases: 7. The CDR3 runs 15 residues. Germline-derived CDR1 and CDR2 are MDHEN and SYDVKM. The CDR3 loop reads CASSRTSGVGGELFF. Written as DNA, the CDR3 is TGTGCCAGCAGTAGGACTAGCGGAGTGGGCGGGGAGCTGTTTTTT. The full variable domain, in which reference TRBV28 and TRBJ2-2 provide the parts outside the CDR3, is DVKVTQSSRYLVKRTGEKVFLECVQDMDHENMFWYRQDPGLGLRLIYFSYDVKMKEKGDIPEGYSVSREKKERFSLILESASTNQTSMYLCASSRTSGVGGELFFGEGSRLTVL.

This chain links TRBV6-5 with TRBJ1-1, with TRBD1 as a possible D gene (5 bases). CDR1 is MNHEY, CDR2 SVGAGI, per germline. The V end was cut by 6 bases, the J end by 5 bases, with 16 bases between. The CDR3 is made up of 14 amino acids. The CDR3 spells CASREGRQWTEAFF. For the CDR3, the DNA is TGTGCCAGCAGGGAGGGACGCCAGTGGACTGAAGCTTTCTTT.

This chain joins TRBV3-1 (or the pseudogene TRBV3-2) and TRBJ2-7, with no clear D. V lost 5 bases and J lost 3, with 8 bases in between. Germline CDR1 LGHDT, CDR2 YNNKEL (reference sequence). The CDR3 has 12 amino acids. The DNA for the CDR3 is TGTGCCAGCAGCAGCGCCAACTACGAGCAGTACTTC. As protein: CASSSANYEQYF.

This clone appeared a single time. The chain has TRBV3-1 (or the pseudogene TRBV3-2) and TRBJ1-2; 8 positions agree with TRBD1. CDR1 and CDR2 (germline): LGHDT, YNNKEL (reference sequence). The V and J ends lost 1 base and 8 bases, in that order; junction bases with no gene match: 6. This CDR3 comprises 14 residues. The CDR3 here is CASSQGSQGAGYTF. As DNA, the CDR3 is TGTGCCAGCAGCCAAGGTAGCCAGGGGGCCGGCTACACCTTC.

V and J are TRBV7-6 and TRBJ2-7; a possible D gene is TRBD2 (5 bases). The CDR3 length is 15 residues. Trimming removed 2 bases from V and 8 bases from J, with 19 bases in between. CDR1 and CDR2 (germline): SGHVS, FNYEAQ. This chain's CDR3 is CASSLSLPGSLKQYF. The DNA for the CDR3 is TGTGCCAGCAGCTTAAGTCTACCGGGGTCCCTAAAGCAGTACTTC.

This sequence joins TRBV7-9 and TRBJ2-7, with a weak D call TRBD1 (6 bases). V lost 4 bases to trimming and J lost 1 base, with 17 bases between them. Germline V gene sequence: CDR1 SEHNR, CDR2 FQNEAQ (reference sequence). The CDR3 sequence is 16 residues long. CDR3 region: CASSSSATGISYEQYF. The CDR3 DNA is TGTGCCAGCAGCTCTTCCGCCACAGGGATTTCCTACGAGCAGTACTTC.

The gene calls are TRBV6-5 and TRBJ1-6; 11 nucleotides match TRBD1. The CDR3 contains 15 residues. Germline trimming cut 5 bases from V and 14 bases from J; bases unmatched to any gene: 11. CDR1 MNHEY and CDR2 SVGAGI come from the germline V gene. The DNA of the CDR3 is TGTGCCAGCAGTCTAATACCCGGGACAGGGGGGGCCCTCCACTTT. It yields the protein CASSLIPGTGGALHF.

The CDR3 coding sequence is TGTGCCAGCACCCCGGGCAGGGTTGGCTACACCTTC. Translation: CASTPGRVGYTF. J is TRBJ1-2 and V is TRBV6-5; weak D call: TRBD1 (5 bases). V was shortened by 7 bases and J by 7 bases, with 13 bases between the two germline ends. Germline lookup yields CDR1 MNHEY and CDR2 SVGAGI. There are 12 residues in the CDR3.

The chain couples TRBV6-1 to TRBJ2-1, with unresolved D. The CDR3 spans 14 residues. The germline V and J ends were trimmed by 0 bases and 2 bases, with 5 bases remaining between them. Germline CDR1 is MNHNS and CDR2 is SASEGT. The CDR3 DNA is TGTGCCAGCAGTGAAGCCGACACCTACAATGAGCAGTTCTTC. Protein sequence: CASSEADTYNEQFF.

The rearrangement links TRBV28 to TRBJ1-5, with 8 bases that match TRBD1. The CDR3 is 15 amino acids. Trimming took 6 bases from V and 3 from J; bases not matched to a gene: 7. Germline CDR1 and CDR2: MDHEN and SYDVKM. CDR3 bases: TGTGCCAGCAGCCACAGGGGGATAGACAATCAGCCCCAGCATTTT. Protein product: CASSHRGIDNQPQHF. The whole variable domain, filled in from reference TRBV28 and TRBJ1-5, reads DVKVTQSSRYLVKRTGEKVFLECVQDMDHENMFWYRQDPGLGLRLIYFSYDVKMKEKGDIPEGYSVSREKKERFSLILESASTNQTSMYLCASSHRGIDNQPQHFGDGTRLSIL.

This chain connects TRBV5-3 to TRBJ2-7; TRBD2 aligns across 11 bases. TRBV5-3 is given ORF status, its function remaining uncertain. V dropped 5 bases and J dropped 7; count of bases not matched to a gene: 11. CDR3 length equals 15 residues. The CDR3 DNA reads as TGTGCCAGAAGATCTTTAGCGGGAGGGCCGGGGGAGCAGTACTTC. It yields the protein CARRSLAGGPGEQYF.

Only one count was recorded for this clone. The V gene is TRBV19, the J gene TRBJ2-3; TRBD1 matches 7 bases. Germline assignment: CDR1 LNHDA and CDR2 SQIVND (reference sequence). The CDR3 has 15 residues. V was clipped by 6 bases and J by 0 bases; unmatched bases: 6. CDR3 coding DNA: TGTGCCAGTAGCTTTGACAGGGCAAGCACAGATACGCAGTATTTT. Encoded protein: CASSFDRASTDTQYF.

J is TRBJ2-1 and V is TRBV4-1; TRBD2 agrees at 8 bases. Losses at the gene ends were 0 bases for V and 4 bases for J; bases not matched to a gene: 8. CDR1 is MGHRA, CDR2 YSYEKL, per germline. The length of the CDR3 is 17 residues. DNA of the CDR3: TGCGCCAGCAGCCAAGACTCGCGGGAGGCTCTTTACAATGAGCAGTTCTTC. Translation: CASSQDSREALYNEQFF.

In DNA form, the CDR3 reads TGTGCCAGCAGCCCGGACCGGGGTTCCTATAATTCACCCCTCCACTTT. Residues: CASSPDRGSYNSPLHF. The chain carries TRBV5-6 and TRBJ1-6, with D uncertain. The germline CDR1 and CDR2 sequences are SGHDT and YYEEEE. Trimming left V 4 bases short and J 1 base short, with 12 bases between. The CDR3 extends over 16 amino acids.

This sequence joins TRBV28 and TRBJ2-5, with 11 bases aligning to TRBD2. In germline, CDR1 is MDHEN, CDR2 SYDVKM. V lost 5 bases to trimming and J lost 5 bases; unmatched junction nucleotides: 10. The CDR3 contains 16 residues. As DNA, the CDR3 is TGTGCCAGCAGTCTTCGTAGCGGGAGGGCCCGGGAGACCCAGTACTTC. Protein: CASSLRSGRARETQYF.

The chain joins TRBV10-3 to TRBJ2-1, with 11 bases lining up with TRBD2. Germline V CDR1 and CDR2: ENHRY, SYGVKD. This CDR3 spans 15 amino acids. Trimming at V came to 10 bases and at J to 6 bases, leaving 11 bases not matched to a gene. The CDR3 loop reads CATHSSGRTSNEQFF. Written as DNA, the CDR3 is TGTGCCACCCATTCTAGCGGGAGGACCTCCAATGAGCAGTTCTTC.

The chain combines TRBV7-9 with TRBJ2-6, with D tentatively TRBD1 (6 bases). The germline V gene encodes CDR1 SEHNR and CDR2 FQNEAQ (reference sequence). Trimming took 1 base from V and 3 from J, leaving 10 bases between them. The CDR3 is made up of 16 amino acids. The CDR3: CASSLEGGGGANVLTF. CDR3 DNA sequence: TGTGCCAGCAGCTTAGAAGGGGGTGGTGGGGCCAACGTCCTGACTTTC.

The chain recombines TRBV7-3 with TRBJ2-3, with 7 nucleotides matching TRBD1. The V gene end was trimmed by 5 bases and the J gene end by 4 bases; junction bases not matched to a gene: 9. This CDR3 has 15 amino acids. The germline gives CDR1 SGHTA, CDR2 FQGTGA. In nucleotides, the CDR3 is TGTGCCAGCAGCCCCAGGGGGTATGGGGCAGATACGCAGTATTTT. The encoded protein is CASSPRGYGADTQYF.

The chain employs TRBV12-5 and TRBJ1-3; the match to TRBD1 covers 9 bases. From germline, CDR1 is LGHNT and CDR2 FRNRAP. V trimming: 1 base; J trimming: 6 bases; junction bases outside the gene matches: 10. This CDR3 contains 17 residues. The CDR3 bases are TGTGCTAGTGGTTTGGCCGGGACAGGGTTGGTTGCAAACACCATATATTTT. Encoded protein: CASGLAGTGLVANTIYF.

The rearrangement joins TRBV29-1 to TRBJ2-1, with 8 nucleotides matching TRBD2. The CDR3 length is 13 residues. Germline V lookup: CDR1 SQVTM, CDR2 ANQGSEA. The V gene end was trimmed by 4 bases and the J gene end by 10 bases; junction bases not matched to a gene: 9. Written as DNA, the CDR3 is TGCAGCGTTGGGACTAGCCCTAGTAGCGAGCAGTTCTTC. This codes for CSVGTSPSSEQFF.

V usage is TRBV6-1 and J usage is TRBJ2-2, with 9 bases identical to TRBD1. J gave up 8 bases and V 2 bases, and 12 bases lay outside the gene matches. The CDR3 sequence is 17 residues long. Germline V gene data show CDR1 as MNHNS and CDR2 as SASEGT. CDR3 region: CASSERPPGQGQGELFF. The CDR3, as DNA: TGTGCCAGCAGTGAACGACCTCCGGGACAGGGTCAGGGGGAGCTGTTTTTT.

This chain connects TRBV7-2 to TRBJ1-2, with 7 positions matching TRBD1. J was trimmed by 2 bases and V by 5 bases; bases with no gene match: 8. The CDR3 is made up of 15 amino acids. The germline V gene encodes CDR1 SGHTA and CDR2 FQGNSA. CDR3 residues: CASSIRQGANYGYTF. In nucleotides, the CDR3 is TGTGCCAGCAGCATAAGACAGGGTGCCAACTATGGCTACACCTTC.

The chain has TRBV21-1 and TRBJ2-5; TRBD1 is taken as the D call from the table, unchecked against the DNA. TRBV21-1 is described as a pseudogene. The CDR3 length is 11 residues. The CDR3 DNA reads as TGTGCCAGCAAGGCAGGGGGGACCCAGTACTTC. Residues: CASKAGGTQYF.

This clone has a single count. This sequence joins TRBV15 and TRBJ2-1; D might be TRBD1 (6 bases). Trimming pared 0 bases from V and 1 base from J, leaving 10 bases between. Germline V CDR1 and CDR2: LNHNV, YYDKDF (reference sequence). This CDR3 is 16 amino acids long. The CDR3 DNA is TGTGCCACCAGCAGAGAGACAGGCTTTTCCTACAATGAGCAGTTCTTC. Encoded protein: CATSRETGFSYNEQFF.